This entry features one T cell receptor beta chain sequence. As yet, its antigen is unknown. Extraction and reverse transcription of RNA yielded cDNA as the sequencing template. The protocol was immunoSEQ multiplex PCR, while the TCRdb copy is restricted to in-frame clones and leaves out a portion. The repertoire holds fewer than 250,000 clones, with around two fifths as singletons. This sample is drawn from a study of CD8+ T cells in alopecia areata. At the level of the study: Twice daily, treated patients received 5 to 10 mg of oral tofacitinib. Tofacitinib dosing lasted 6 to 18 months, which was then followed by 6 months off drug. General observations from the study: Relative to mice, TCR sharing across patients was less clear, a difference possibly HLA-related. Many expanded lesional clones persisted during tofacitinib (in both scalp and blood).

Noted treatment: oral pan-JAK inhibitor, 5-10 mg twice daily. Sequencing used CD4+ T cells sorted from blood, obtained between weeks 36 and 40, from a patient treated with tofacitinib. This receptor was obtained from a human donor with alopecia areata.

The CDR3 reads CAWSVGGATDTQYF. The CDR3 region has the DNA TGTGCCTGGAGTGTAGGCGGGGCGACAGATACGCAGTATTTT. The chain uses TRBV30 and TRBJ2-3, with D maybe TRBD2 (6 bases). Germline V gene data show CDR1 as GTSNPN and CDR2 as SVGIG (reference sequence). V lost 0 bases and J lost 3, with 10 bases in between. CDR3 size: 14 residues.